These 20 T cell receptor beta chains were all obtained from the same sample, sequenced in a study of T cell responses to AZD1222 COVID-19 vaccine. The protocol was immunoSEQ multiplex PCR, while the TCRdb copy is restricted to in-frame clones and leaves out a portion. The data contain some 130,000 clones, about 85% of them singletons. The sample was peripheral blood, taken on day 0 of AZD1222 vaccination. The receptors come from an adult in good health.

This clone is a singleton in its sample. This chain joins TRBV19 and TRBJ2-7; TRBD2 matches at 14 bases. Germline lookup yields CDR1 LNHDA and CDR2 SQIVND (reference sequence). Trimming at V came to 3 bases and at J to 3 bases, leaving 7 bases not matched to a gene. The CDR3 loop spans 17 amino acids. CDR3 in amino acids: CASSMGTSGSFFYEQYF. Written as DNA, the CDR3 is TGTGCCAGTAGTATGGGGACTAGCGGGAGTTTTTTCTACGAGCAGTACTTC. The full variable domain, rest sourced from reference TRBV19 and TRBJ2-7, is DGGITQSPKYLFRKEGQNVTLSCEQNLNHDAMYWYRQDPGQGLRLIYYSQIVNDFQKGDIAEGYSVSREKKESFPLTVTSAQKNPTAFYLCASSMGTSGSFFYEQYFGPGTRLTVT.

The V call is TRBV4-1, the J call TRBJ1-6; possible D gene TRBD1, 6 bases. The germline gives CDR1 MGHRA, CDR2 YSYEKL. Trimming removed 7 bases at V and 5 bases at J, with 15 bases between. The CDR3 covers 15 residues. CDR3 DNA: TGCGCCAGCACCCCAGGAGGGGGGGATAATTCACCCCTCCACTTT. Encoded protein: CASTPGGGDNSPLHF.

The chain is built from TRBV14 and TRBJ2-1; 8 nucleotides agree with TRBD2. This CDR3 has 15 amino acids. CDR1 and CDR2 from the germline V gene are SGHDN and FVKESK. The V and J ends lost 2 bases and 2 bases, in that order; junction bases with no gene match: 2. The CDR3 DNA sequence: TGTGCCAGCAGCCAACTTAGCGGGGCCTACAATGAGCAGTTCTTC. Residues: CASSQLSGAYNEQFF.

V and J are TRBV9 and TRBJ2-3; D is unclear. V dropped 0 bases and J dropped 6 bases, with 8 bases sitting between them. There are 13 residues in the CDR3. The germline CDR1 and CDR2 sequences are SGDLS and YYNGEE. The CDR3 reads CASSVVLFDTQYF. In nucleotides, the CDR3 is TGTGCCAGCAGCGTAGTACTTTTCGATACGCAGTATTTT. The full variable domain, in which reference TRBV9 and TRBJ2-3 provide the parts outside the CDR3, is DSGVTQTPKHLITATGQRVTLRCSPRSGDLSVYWYQQSLDQGLQFLIQYYNGEERAKGNILERFSAQQFPDLHSELNLSSLELGDSALYFCASSVVLFDTQYFGPGTRLTVL.

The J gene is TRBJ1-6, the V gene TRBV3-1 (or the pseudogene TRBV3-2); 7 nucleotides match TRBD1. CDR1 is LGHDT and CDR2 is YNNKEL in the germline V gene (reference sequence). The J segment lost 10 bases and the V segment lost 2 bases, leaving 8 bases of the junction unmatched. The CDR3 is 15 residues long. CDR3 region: CASSQSDRVRSPLHF. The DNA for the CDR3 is TGTGCCAGCAGCCAATCCGACAGGGTACGCTCACCCCTCCACTTT.

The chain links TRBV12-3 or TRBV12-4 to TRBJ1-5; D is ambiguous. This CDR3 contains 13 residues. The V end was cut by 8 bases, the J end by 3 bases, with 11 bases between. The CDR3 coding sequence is TGTGCCAGCCAGGTGGGCTTCAATCAGCCCCAGCATTTT. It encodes CASQVGFNQPQHF.

The CDR3 reads CASSVTGAVNQPQHF. The CDR3 coding sequence is TGTGCCAGCAGCGTCACAGGGGCGGTTAATCAGCCCCAGCATTTT. V usage is TRBV6-5 and J usage is TRBJ1-5; 7 bases fit TRBD1. CDR1 MNHEY and CDR2 SVGAGI come from the germline V gene. The J segment lost 4 bases and the V segment lost 6 bases, leaving 9 bases of the junction unmatched. The CDR3 contains 15 residues.

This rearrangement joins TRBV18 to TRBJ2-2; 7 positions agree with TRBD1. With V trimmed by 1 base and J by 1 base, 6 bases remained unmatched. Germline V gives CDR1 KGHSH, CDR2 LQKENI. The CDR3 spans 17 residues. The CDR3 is CASSPRGTALNTGELFF. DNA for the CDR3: TGTGCCAGCTCACCACGGGGGACAGCTTTGAACACCGGGGAGCTGTTTTTT. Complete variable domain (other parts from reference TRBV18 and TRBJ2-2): NAGVMQNPRHLVRRRGQEARLRCSPMKGHSHVYWYRQLPEEGLKFMVYLQKENIIDESGMPKERFSAEFPKEGPSILRIQQVVRGDSAAYFCASSPRGTALNTGELFFGEGSRLTVL.

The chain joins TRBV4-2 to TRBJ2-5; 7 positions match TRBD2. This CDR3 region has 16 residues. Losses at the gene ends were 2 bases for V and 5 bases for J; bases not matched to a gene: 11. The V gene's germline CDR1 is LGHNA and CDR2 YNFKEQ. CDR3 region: CASSQRLAQEGETQYF. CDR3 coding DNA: TGTGCCAGCAGCCAAAGACTAGCCCAAGAGGGGGAGACCCAGTACTTC.

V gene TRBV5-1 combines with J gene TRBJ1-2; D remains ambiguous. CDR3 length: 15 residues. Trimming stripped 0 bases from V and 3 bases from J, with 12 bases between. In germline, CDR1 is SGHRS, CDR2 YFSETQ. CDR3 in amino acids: CASSLGGWYDYGYTF. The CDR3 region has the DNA TGCGCCAGCAGCTTGGGGGGTTGGTATGACTATGGCTACACCTTC.

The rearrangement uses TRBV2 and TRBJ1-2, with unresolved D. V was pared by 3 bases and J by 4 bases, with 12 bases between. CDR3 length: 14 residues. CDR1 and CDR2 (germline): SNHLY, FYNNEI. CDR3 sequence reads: CASSDYGRGYGYTF. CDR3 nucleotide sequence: TGTGCCAGCAGTGATTACGGCCGGGGCTATGGCTACACCTTC.

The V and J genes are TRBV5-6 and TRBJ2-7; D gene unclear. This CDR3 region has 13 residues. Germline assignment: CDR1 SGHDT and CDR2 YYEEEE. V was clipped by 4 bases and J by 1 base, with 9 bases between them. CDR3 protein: CASSARRSYEQYF. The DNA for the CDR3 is TGTGCCAGCAGCGCCCGACGATCCTACGAGCAGTACTTC. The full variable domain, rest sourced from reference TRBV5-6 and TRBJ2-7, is DAGVTQSPTHLIKTRGQQVTLRCSPKSGHDTVSWYQQALGQGPQFIFQYYEEEERQRGNFPDRFSGHQFPNYSSELNVNALLLGDSALYLCASSARRSYEQYFGPGTRLTVT.

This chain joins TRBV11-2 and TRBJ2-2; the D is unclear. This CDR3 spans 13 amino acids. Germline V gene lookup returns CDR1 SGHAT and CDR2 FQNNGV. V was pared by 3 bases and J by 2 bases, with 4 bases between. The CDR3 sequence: CASSLSNTGELFF. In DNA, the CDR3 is TGTGCCAGCAGCTTGTCTAACACCGGGGAGCTGTTTTTT.

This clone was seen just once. The CDR3 nucleotides are TGTGCCAGCAGCGTAGGCTCCCCTGCTTCTGAAGCTTTCTTT. Translation gives CASSVGSPASEAFF. This chain connects TRBV9 to TRBJ1-1; the D is unclear. This CDR3 has 14 residues. The V gene's germline CDR1 is SGDLS and CDR2 YYNGEE. Trimming pared 0 bases from V and 6 bases from J, leaving 12 bases between.

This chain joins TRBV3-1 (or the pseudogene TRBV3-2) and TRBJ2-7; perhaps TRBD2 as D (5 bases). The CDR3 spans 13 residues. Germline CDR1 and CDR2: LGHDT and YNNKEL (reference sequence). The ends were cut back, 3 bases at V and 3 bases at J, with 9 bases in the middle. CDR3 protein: CASSQKGGYEQYF. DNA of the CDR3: TGTGCCAGCAGCCAGAAAGGAGGCTACGAGCAGTACTTC.

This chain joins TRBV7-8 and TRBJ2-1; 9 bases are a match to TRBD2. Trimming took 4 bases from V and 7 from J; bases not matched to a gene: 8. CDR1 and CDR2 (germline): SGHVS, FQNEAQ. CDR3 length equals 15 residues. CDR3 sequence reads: CASSSTSGKGNEQFF. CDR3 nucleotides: TGTGCCAGCAGCTCGACTAGCGGAAAAGGGAATGAGCAGTTCTTC.

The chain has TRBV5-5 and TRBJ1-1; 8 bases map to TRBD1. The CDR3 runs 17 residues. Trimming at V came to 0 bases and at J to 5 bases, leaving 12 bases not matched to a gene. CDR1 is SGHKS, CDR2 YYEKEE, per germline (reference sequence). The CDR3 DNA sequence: TGTGCCAGCAGCTTGGCATCAGGACAGGGTTTAGGGACTGAAGCTTTCTTT. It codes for CASSLASGQGLGTEAFF.

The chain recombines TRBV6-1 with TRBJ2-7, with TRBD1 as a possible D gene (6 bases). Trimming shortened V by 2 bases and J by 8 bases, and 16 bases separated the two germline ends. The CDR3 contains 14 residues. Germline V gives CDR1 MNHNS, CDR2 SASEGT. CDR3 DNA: TGTGCCAGCAGTGAATACTCCGGACAGTCCAAGCAGTACTTC. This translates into CASSEYSGQSKQYF.

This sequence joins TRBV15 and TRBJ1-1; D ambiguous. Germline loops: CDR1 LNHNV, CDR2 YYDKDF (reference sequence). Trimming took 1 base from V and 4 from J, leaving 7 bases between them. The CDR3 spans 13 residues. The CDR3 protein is CATSRAVGTEAFF. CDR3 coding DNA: TGTGCCACCAGCAGAGCCGTGGGCACTGAAGCTTTCTTT.

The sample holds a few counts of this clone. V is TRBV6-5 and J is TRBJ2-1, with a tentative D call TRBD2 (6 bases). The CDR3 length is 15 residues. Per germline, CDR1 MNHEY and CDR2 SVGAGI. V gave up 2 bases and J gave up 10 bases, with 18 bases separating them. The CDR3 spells CASSYGRGNNMEQFF. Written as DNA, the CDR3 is TGTGCCAGCAGTTACGGGCGGGGCAATAATATGGAGCAGTTCTTC.